The rows below give T cell receptor beta chains drawn from one sample of a study of T cell repertoires in cytomegalovirus infection. The antigens of these receptors remain unknown. TCRdb itself ran the reads through MiXCR, one entry per CDR3 protein. Here the sample spans approximately 1,000,000 distinct CDR3 sequences, roughly 31% being singletons. This specimen consisted of cultured CD8+ T cells from PBMCs, obtained from culture after CMV antigen stimulation. The receptors here all came from a human donor in good health (CMV status not recorded). Some clones in this sample may be carry-over from other donors' samples. Each CDR3 is given with its conserved first and last residue. A D gene is named only where the DNA matches it firmly. Rows give clone size only sometimes, using once, few, many, or a class for an expanded clone.

j_call: TRBJ1-5
d_call: .
clone_size: many
v_call: TRBV7-2
cdr3_nt: TGTGCCAGCAGCGCACAACACAGGGTACCCCAGCATTTT
cdr3_aa: CASSAQHRVPQHF

j_call: TRBJ1-5
d_call: TRBD1
clone_size: few
v_call: TRBV6-6
cdr3_nt: TGTGCCAGCACGGACAGGGGTTTTCAGCCCCAGCATTTT
cdr3_aa: CASTDRGFQPQHF

j_call: TRBJ1-1
d_call: .
clone_size: .
v_call: TRBV7-9
cdr3_nt: TGTGCCCCAGAGGGAGACCGATTCATGAACACTGAAGCTTTCTTT
cdr3_aa: CAPEGDRFMNTEAFF

j_call: TRBJ1-1
d_call: .
clone_size: .
v_call: TRBV6-6
cdr3_nt: TGTGCCAGCAGTTTCGATCGGACGGTCGAAGCTTTCTTT
cdr3_aa: CASSFDRTVEAFF

j_call: TRBJ2-1
d_call: TRBD2
clone_size: .
v_call: TRBV19
cdr3_nt: TGTGCCAGTAGTATTACGGCGGGGGGGGTTCCCTACAATGAGCAGTTCTTC
cdr3_aa: CASSITAGGVPYNEQFF

j_call: TRBJ1-1
d_call: .
clone_size: many
v_call: TRBV7-8
cdr3_nt: TGTGCCAGCAGTCATACAGGGTATGAAGCTTTCTTT
cdr3_aa: CASSHTGYEAFF

j_call: TRBJ2-1
d_call: .
clone_size: .
v_call: TRBV7-6
cdr3_nt: TGTGCCAGCAGCTTACCAACCGCACGATACAATGAGCAGTTCTTC
cdr3_aa: CASSLPTARYNEQFF

j_call: TRBJ2-1
d_call: TRBD2
clone_size: .
v_call: TRBV15
cdr3_nt: TGTGCCACCAGCAGAGATCGCGGGGGGGACAATGAGCAGTTCTTC
cdr3_aa: CATSRDRGGDNEQFF

j_call: TRBJ2-2
d_call: TRBD2
clone_size: few
v_call: TRBV19
cdr3_nt: TGTGCCAGTAGTATATCCCTCCCTGGACTAGCTGGGGAGCTGTTTTTT
cdr3_aa: CASSISLPGLAGELFF

j_call: TRBJ2-1
d_call: TRBD2
clone_size: few
v_call: TRBV29-1
cdr3_nt: TGCAGCGTTGGGGGAGGGCGAAGCTACAATGAGCAGTTCTTC
cdr3_aa: CSVGGGRSYNEQFF

j_call: TRBJ2-2
d_call: .
clone_size: .
v_call: TRBV4-1
cdr3_nt: TGCGCCAGCAGCCAATATGGGACCACAGTGACCGGGGAGCTGTTTTTT
cdr3_aa: CASSQYGTTVTGELFF

j_call: TRBJ2-5
d_call: TRBD2
clone_size: .
v_call: TRBV11-2
cdr3_nt: TGTGCCAGCAGCCCAGGAGATTGGGGGCTAGCGGGGGGAGAGACCCAGTACTTC
cdr3_aa: CASSPGDWGLAGGETQYF

j_call: TRBJ2-7
d_call: TRBD1
clone_size: .
v_call: TRBV7-3
cdr3_nt: TGTGTCAGCAGCTCTCGGCCCGGGACAGGGGACTCCTACGAGCAGTACTTC
cdr3_aa: CVSSSRPGTGDSYEQYF

j_call: TRBJ2-3
d_call: .
clone_size: .
v_call: TRBV2
cdr3_nt: TGTGCCAGCCCGGAAACGCAGTATTTT
cdr3_aa: CASPETQYF

j_call: TRBJ2-3
d_call: .
clone_size: .
v_call: TRBV6-5
cdr3_nt: TGTGCCAGCAGTTACAGGGCAGGGACAGATACGCAGTATTTT
cdr3_aa: CASSYRAGTDTQYF

j_call: TRBJ2-1
d_call: TRBD2
clone_size: .
v_call: TRBV6-1
cdr3_nt: TGTGCCAGCAGTATGGGGGGGACGCCGTACAATGAGCAGTTCTTC
cdr3_aa: CASSMGGTPYNEQFF

j_call: TRBJ2-1
d_call: .
clone_size: few
v_call: TRBV7-9
cdr3_nt: TGTGCCAGCATCCTGGGAGGCCGCTCCTACAATGAGCAGTTCTTC
cdr3_aa: CASILGGRSYNEQFF

j_call: TRBJ2-4
d_call: .
clone_size: once
v_call: TRBV7-2
cdr3_nt: TGTGCCAGCAGCGCTCGACCGATAGCCAAAAACATTCAGTACTTC
cdr3_aa: CASSARPIAKNIQYF

j_call: TRBJ2-3
d_call: .
clone_size: .
v_call: TRBV7-9
cdr3_nt: TGTGCCAGCAGCTTAGACAGTATGGGCACAGATACGCAGTATTTT
cdr3_aa: CASSLDSMGTDTQYF

j_call: TRBJ2-2
d_call: TRBD2
clone_size: .
v_call: TRBV2
cdr3_nt: TGTGCCAGCAGTGTATGGAGCGGGGGGGCTAACGGGGAGCTGTTTTTT
cdr3_aa: CASSVWSGGANGELFF

j_call: TRBJ2-5
d_call: TRBD1
clone_size: .
v_call: TRBV7-3
cdr3_nt: TGTGCCAGCAGTCTGACAGGGGATCAAGAGACCCAGTACTTC
cdr3_aa: CASSLTGDQETQYF